This entry describes one TCR beta chain. The sample is drawn from a study of T cell changes during pregnancy in multiple sclerosis. This CDR3 contains 16 residues. J gave up 0 bases and V 4 bases, and 6 bases lay outside the gene matches. From germline, CDR1 is LNHDA and CDR2 SQIVND (reference sequence). Only in-frame clones appear in the TCRdb table, and some are missing; sequencing was by immunoSEQ multiplex PCR. In the table there are tens of thousands of clones, 92% of which are singletons. J is TRBJ1-5 and V is TRBV19, with TRBD1 matching over 7 bases. This clonotype originated in a female donor with multiple sclerosis, enrolled in a pregnancy study. The sample here was peripheral blood, taken in the first trimester of pregnancy. The DNA for the CDR3 is TGTGCCAGTAGTACGGTGACAGGGAGTAGCAATCAGCCCCAGCATTTT. Translated: CASSTVTGSSNQPQHF.